The clone carrying this TCR beta chain was observed a handful of times. What it binds is not known. These data originate in a study of T cell repertoires in cytomegalovirus infection. On the study more broadly: Both CMV infection and a matching HLA type were indicated by public TCR beta signatures.

TCRdb reprocessed the reads with MiXCR, giving one entry per CDR3 protein. The sample has 300,000 or so distinct CDR3 sequences, roughly 9.3% seen once. The study's findings and limits: HLA-C-restricted CMV-specific TCR beta clonotypes were dominant in the ex vivo response. The cumulative frequency of public TCR beta families identified carriers of CMV plus the relevant HLA.

Sequences were obtained from PBMCs. This TCR came from a human donor in good health (CMV status not recorded). Some clones in this sample may be carry-over from other donors' samples.

CDR3 loop: CASSSLGGGEREKLFF. In DNA form, the CDR3 reads TGTGCCAGCAGTTCCCTAGGCGGGGGGGAAAGGGAAAAACTGTTTTTT. This chain joins TRBV28 and TRBJ1-4; TRBD1 might be the D (5 bases). The V end was cut by 4 bases, the J end by 8 bases, with 20 bases between. Per germline, CDR1 MDHEN and CDR2 SYDVKM. The CDR3 length is 16 residues.